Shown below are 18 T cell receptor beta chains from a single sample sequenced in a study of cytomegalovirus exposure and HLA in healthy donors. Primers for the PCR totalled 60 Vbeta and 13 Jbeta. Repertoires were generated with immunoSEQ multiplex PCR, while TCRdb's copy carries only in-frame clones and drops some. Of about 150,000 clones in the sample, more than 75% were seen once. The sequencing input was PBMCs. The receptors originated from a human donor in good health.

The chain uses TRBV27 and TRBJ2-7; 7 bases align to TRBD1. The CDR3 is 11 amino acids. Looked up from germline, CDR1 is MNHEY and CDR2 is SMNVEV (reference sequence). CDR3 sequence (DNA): TGTGATATATACAGGGGTGGCGAGCAGTACTTC. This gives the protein CDIYRGGEQYF.

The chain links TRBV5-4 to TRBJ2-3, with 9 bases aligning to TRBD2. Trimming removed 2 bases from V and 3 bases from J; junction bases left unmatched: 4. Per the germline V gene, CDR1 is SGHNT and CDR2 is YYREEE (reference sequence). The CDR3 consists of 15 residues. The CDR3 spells CASSFAGGATDTQYF. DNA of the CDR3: TGTGCCAGCAGCTTTGCGGGGGGGGCAACAGATACGCAGTATTTT.

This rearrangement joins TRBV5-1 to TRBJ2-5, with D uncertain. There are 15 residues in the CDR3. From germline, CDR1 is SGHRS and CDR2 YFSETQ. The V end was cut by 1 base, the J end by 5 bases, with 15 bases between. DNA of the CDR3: TGCGCCAGCAGCTTGCTGGCCTTCCAGGTGGAGACCCAGTACTTC. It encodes CASSLLAFQVETQYF.

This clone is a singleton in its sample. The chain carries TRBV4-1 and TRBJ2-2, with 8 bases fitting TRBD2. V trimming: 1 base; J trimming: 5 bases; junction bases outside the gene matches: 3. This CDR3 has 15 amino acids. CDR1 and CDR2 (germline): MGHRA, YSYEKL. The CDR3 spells CASSQAQRGTGELFF. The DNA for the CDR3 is TGCGCCAGCAGCCAAGCGCAGCGGGGGACCGGGGAGCTGTTTTTT.

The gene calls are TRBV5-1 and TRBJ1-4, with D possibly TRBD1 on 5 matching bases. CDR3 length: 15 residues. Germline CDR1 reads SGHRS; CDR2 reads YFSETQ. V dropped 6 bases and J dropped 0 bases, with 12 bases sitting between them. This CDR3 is CASKVTASTNEKLFF. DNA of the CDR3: TGCGCCAGCAAGGTGACAGCATCAACTAATGAAAAACTGTTTTTT. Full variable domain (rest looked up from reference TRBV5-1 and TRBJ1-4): KAGVTQTPRYLIKTRGQQVTLSCSPISGHRSVSWYQQTPGQGLQFLFEYFSETQRNKGNFPGRFSGRQFSNSRSEMNVSTLELGDSALYLCASKVTASTNEKLFFGSGTQLSVL.

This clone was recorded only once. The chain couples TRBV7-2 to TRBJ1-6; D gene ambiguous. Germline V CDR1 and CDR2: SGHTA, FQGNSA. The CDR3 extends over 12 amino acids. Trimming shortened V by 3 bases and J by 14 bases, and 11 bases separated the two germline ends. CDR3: CASSFRGWALHF. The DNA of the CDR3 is TGTGCCAGCAGCTTCCGAGGGTGGGCCCTCCACTTT.

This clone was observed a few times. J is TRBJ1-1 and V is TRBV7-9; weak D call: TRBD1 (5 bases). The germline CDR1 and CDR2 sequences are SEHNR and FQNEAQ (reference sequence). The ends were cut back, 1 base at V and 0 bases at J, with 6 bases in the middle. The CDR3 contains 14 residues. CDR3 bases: TGTGCCAGCAGCTTAGGGGGCATGAACACTGAAGCTTTCTTT. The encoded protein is CASSLGGMNTEAFF.

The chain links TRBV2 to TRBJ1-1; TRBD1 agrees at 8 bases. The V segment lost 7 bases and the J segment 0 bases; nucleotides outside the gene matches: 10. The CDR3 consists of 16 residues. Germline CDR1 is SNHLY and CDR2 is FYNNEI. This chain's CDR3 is CASTRTGLGMNTEAFF. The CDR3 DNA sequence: TGTGCCAGCACCCGGACAGGGCTCGGTATGAACACTGAAGCTTTCTTT.

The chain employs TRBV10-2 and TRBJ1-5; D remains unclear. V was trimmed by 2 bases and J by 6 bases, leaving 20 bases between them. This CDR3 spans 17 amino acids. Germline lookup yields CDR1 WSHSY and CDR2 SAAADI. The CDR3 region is CASSERQARRGIQPQHF. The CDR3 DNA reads TGCGCCAGCAGTGAGCGACAAGCCCGACGGGGAATTCAGCCCCAGCATTTT.

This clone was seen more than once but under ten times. The CDR3: CASALSGGWGNEQFF. The CDR3 DNA sequence: TGCGCCAGCGCCCTTAGCGGTGGTTGGGGGAATGAGCAGTTCTTC. The chain has TRBV10-1 and TRBJ2-1, with D maybe TRBD2 (6 bases). From germline, CDR1 is WNHNN and CDR2 SYGVQD (reference sequence). V lost 8 bases to trimming and J lost 7 bases, with 21 bases between them. This CDR3 comprises 15 residues.

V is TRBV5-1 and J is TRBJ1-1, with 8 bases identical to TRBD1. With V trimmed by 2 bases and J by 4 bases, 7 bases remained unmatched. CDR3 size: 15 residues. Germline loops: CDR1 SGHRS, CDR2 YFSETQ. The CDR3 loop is CASSLFQGATTEAFF. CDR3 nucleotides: TGCGCCAGCAGCTTATTTCAGGGGGCGACCACTGAAGCTTTCTTT. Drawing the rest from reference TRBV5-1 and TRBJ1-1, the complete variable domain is KAGVTQTPRYLIKTRGQQVTLSCSPISGHRSVSWYQQTPGQGLQFLFEYFSETQRNKGNFPGRFSGRQFSNSRSEMNVSTLELGDSALYLCASSLFQGATTEAFFGQGTRLTVV.

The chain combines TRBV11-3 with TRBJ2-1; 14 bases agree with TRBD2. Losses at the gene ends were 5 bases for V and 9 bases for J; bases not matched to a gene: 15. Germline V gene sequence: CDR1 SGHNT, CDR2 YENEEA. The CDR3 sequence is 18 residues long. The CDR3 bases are TGTGCCAGCAGCCCCGGACAGGGGGGACTAGCGGGAGTTAGTGAGCAGTTCTTC. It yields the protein CASSPGQGGLAGVSEQFF. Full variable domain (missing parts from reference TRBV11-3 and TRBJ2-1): EAGVVQSPRYKIIEKKQPVAFWCNPISGHNTLYWYLQNLGQGPELLIRYENEEAVDDSQLPKDRFSAERLKGVDSTLKIQPAELGDSAVYLCASSPGQGGLAGVSEQFFGPGTRLTVL.

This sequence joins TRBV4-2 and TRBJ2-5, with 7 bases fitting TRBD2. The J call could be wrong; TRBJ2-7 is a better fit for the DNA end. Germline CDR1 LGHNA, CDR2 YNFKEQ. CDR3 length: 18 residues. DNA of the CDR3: TGTGCCAGCAGCCAAGAAGAGGGTTCTAGCGGACTCTCCTACGAGCAGTACTTC. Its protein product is CASSQEEGSSGLSYEQYF.

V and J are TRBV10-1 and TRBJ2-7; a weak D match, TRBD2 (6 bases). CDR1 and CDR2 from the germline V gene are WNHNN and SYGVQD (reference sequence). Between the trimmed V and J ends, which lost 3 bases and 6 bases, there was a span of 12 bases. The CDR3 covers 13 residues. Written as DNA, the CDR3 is TGCGCCAGCAGTGAAGATTTGGGAGGCGAGCAGTACTTC. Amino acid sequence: CASSEDLGGEQYF.

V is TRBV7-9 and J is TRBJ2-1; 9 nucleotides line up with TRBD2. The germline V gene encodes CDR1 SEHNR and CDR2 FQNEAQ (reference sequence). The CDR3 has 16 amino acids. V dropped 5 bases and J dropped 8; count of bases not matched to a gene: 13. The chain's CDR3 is CASSPPPGLAFYEQFF. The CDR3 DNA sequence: TGTGCCAGCAGCCCACCCCCAGGACTAGCGTTTTATGAGCAGTTCTTC. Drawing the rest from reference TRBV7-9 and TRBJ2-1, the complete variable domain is DTGVSQNPRHKITKRGQNVTFRCDPISEHNRLYWYRQTLGQGPEFLTYFQNEAQLEKSRLLSDRFSAERPKGSFSTLEIQRTEQGDSAMYLCASSPPPGLAFYEQFFGPGTRLTVL.

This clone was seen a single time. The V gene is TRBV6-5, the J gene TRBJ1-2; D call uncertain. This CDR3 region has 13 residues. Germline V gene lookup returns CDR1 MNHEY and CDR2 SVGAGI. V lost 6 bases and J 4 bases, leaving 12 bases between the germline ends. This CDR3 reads CASRPGSPYGYTF. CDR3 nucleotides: TGTGCCAGCAGACCAGGATCCCCCTATGGCTACACCTTC.

DNA for the CDR3: TGTGCCAGCAGCCAGGAATTACTAAAACGTGGGACAGCCGTTGGTGCCATATATTTT. Amino acids: CASSQELLKRGTAVGAIYF. This chain joins TRBV4-2 and TRBJ1-3, with 7 bases aligning to TRBD1. Germline V gene data show CDR1 as LGHNA and CDR2 as YNFKEQ. Unmatched junction bases numbered 25, after V lost 3 bases and J lost 11 bases. The CDR3 runs to 19 residues.

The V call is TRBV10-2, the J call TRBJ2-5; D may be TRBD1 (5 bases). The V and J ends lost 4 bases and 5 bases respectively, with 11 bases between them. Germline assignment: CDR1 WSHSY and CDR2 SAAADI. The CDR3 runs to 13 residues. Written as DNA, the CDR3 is TGCGCCAGCAGTGTGGGCAGGGTGGAGACCCAGTACTTC. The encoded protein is CASSVGRVETQYF.